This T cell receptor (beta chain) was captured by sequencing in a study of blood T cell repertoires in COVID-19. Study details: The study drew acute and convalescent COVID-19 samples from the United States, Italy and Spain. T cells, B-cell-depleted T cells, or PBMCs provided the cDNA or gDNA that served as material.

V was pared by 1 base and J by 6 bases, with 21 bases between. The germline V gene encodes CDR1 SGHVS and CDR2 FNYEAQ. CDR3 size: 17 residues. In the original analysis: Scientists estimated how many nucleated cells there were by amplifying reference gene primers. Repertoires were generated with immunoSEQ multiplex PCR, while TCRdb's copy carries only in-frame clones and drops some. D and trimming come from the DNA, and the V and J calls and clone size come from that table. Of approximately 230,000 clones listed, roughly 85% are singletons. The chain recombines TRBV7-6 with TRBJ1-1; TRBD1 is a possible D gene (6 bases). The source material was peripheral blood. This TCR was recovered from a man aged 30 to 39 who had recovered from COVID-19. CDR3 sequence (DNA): TGTGCCAGCAGCTTAGAGTTGGGATACAGGGTCTTGGCTGAAGCTTTCTTT. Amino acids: CASSLELGYRVLAEAFF.